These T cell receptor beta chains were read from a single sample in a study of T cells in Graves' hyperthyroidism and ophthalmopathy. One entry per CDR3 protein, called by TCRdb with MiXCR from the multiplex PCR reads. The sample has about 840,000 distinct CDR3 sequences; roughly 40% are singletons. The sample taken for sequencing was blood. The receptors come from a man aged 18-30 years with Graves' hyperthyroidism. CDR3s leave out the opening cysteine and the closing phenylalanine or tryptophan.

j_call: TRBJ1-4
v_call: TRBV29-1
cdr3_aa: SLGGGGGRCATNEKLF

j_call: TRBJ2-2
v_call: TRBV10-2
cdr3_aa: ASSPRGANAFTGELF

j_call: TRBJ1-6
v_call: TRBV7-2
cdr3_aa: ASSQGNNSPLH

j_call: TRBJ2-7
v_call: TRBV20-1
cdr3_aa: SARALYEQY

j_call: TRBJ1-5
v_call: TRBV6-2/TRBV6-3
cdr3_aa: ASSYSIGQGYQPQH

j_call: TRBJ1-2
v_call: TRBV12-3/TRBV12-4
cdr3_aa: AISPSPGTGYT

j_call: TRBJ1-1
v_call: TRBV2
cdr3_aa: ASIRDRNMDTEAF

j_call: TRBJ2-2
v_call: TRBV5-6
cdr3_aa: ASSWGHINTGELF

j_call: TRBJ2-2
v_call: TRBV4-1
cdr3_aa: ASSQRQGASGELF

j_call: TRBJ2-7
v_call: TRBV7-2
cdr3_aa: ASSIGTGLSSYEQY

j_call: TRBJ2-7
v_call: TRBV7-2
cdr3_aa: ASSSQGAEYEQY

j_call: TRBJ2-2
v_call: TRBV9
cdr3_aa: ASSPMAGADTGELF

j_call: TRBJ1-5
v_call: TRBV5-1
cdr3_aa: ASSLTGISNQPQH

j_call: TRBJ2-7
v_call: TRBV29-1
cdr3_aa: SVGGQGASYEQY

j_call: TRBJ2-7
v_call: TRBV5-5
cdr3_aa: ASSFGQGDYEQH

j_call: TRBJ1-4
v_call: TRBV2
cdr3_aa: ASIVDAATNEKLF

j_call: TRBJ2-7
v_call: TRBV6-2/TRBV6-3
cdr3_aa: ATFGQGAGEQY

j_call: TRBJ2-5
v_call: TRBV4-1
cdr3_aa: ASSQEGTSGVETQY

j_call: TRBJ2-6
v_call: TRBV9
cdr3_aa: ASSPRVGGANVLT

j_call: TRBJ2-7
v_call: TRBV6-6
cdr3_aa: ASAPGPYEQY

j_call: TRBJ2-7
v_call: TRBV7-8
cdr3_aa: ASSLNEGYYEQY

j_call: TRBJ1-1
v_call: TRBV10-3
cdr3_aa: AISEMTGGGEAF

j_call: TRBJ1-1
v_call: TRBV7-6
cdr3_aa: ASSLETGGDEAF

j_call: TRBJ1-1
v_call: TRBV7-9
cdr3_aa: ASSLGPWGSTEAF

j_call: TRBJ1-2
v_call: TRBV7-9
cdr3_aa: ASSLPSGRDSGYT

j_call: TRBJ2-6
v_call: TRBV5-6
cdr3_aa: ASSLLETGDSGANVLT

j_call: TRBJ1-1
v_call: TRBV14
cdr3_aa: ASSQQRGLNTEAF

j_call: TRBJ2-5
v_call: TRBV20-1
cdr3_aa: SVSGEQETQY

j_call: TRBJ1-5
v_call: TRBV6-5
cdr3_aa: ASSHPTRQGIGQPQH

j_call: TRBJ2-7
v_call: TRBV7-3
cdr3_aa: ASSGGGTFYEQY

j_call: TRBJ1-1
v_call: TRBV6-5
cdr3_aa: ASSYSAGDTEAF

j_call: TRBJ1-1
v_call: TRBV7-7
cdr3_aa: ASSQFVDTEAF

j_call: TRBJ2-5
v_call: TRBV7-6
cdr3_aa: ASSLEVVPETQY

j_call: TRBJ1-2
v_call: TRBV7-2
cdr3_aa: ASSPQGWSYGYT

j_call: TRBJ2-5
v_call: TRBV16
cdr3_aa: ASSLESEETQY

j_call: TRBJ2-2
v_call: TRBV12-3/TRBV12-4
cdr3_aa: ASSADPNTGELF

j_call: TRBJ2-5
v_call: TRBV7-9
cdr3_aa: ASSGPGQGRETQY

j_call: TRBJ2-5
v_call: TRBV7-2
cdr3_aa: ASSFTPGHLRETQY

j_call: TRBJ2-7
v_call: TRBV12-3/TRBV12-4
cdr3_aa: ASSNSTSPYEQY

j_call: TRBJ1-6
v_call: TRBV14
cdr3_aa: ASSPSRGHNSPLH

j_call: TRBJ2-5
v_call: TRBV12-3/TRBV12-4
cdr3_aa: ASSGRDRSSRETQY

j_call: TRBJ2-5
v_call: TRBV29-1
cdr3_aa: SVPTSGVETQY

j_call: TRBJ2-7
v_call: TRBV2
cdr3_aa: ASSYGDDYEQY

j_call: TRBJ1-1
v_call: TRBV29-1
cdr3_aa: SVDLGQYTEAF

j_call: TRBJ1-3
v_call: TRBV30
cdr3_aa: ALQISGNTIY

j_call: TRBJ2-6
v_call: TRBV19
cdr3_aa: ASQEPWSSGANVLT

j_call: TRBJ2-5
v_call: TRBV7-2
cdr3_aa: ASSFQALQETQY

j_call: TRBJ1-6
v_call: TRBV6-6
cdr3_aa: ASTSATFYSPLH

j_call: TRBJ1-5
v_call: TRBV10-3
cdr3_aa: AISLVRGNQPQH